These T cell receptor beta chains were read from a single sample in a study of shared clonotypes between healthy human individuals. Produced via immunoSEQ multiplex PCR; TCRdb's table is partial and in-frame only. Here the sample spans approximately 1,500,000 clones, around 98% being singletons. Material for sequencing was naive CD4+ T cells sorted from blood. The receptors stem from a man aged 25-40 years in good health. Both conserved end residues are part of each CDR3. The D gene is left open where the match is weak. Rows may omit the clone size; those that give it use once, few, many or a size class.

-	TRBV5-1	TRBJ1-4	-	TGCGCCAGCAGCCTGGTCGGAGAAAAACTGTTTTTT	CASSLVGEKLFF
-	TRBV7-8	TRBJ1-1	once	TGTGCCAGCAGCTTAGCTCTGGGCTCCGCGGCCACTGAAGCTTTCTTT	CASSLALGSAATEAFF
-	TRBV5-1	TRBJ2-2	-	TGCGCCAGCAGCTTTGGACTGCGTGGCGGGGAGCTGTTTTTT	CASSFGLRGGELFF
TRBD1	TRBV19	TRBJ2-3	-	TGTGCCAGTAGTCCCGGACAGGGTATGACAGATACGCAGTATTTT	CASSPGQGMTDTQYF
-	TRBV5-1	TRBJ2-5	-	TGCGCCAGCAGCTTGTCCACGCCCCACCAAGAGACCCAGTACTTC	CASSLSTPHQETQYF
-	TRBV5-4	TRBJ2-1	-	TGTGCCAGCAGCTTGGGTGTGGGGGAGCAGTTCTTC	CASSLGVGEQFF
-	TRBV7-9	TRBJ2-7	-	TGTGCCAGCAGCTTAGGATTGACCGCCTCCGGCTACGAGCAGTACTTC	CASSLGLTASGYEQYF
-	TRBV7-2	TRBJ2-1	-	TGTGCCAGCAGCCCTCCGGAAAATGAGCAGTTCTTC	CASSPPENEQFF
-	TRBV9	TRBJ2-2	-	TGTGCCAGCAGCGTAGAGTTCCATCTCCCCGGGGAGCTGTTTTTT	CASSVEFHLPGELFF
-	TRBV7-8	TRBJ2-5	-	TGTGCCAGCAGAAAGAAAGAGACCCAGTACTTC	CASRKKETQYF
-	TRBV5-1	TRBJ2-3	-	TGCGCCAGCAGCCATATCCCCGGGAACGGTGGGACAGATACGCAGTATTTT	CASSHIPGNGGTDTQYF
TRBD1	TRBV5-1	TRBJ2-5	-	TGCGCCAGCAGGAGGACAGGGCAAGAGACCCAGTACTTC	CASRRTGQETQYF
TRBD2	TRBV19	TRBJ2-3	once	TGTGCCAGTAGTATATGGGGCGGGACTAGCGCCTCTAGCACAGATACGCAGTATTTT	CASSIWGGTSASSTDTQYF
-	TRBV7-9	TRBJ2-7	-	TGTGCCAGCAGCTTGTTTGGATCTTATTCCTACGAGCAGTACTTC	CASSLFGSYSYEQYF
TRBD1	TRBV19	TRBJ1-1	-	TGTGCCAGTACCACGTTGCGGACAGGGAACACTGAAGCTTTCTTT	CASTTLRTGNTEAFF
TRBD1	TRBV6-6	TRBJ2-7	-	TGTGCCAGCAGTTCGACGACAGGGGCAACCTACGAGCAGTACTTC	CASSSTTGATYEQYF
-	TRBV7-8	TRBJ2-3	-	TGTGCCAGCAGCTTAGTAGGGGGACACTGGAGCACAGATACGCAGTATTTT	CASSLVGGHWSTDTQYF